The 15 T cell receptor beta chains given below trace back to one sample, sequenced in a study of shared clonotypes between healthy human individuals. The data were produced by immunoSEQ multiplex PCR, yet TCRdb's version contains in-frame clones alone and is incomplete. The table lists 2 million to 2.5 million clones, around 92% of them singletons. The sequencing sample was made of naive CD4+ T cells from PBMCs. Subset specified: CD45RA+ positively selected. Every receptor here comes from a man between 18 and 29 years old in good health. Some clones in this sample may be carry-over from other donors' samples.

The V gene is TRBV7-9, the J gene TRBJ2-3, with D unresolved. The CDR3 sequence is 13 residues long. The germline V gene encodes CDR1 SEHNR and CDR2 FQNEAQ (reference sequence). V was shortened by 5 bases and J by 2 bases, with 8 bases between the two germline ends. The CDR3 loop is CASSPAATDTQYF. The CDR3 DNA reads TGTGCCAGCAGCCCCGCGGCCACAGATACGCAGTATTTT.

V usage is TRBV7-3 and J usage is TRBJ2-7; 7 positions agree with TRBD1. V shed 4 bases and J 2 bases; nucleotides not matched to a gene: 5. CDR1 is SGHTA and CDR2 is FQGTGA in the germline V gene. This CDR3 contains 14 residues. CDR3 region: CASSSGTEPYEQYF. CDR3 DNA: TGTGCCAGCAGCTCCGGGACAGAGCCCTACGAGCAGTACTTC.

The chain links TRBV2 to TRBJ1-5, with TRBD1 as a possible D gene (5 bases). The CDR3 has 13 amino acids. The germline V gene has CDR1 SNHLY and CDR2 FYNNEI. Trimming shortened V by 8 bases and J by 4 bases, and 12 bases separated the two germline ends. CDR3 amino acids: CASATVGNQPQHF. The CDR3 DNA reads as TGTGCCAGCGCGACAGTAGGTAATCAGCCCCAGCATTTT.

Comments on this clone: Within the sample, other DNA sequences also encode this same CDR3. The chain is built from TRBV20-1 and TRBJ2-5; D is unclear. The J call is in doubt because the DNA end fits TRBJ2-7 better. CDR3 length: 11 amino acids. Germline-derived CDR1 and CDR2 are DFQATT and SNEGSKA (reference sequence). The CDR3 region has the DNA TGCAGTGCTAGAGACGGCTACGAGCAGTACTTC. Translation gives CSARDGYEQYF.

J is TRBJ1-2 and V is TRBV27; D uncertain. CDR3 size: 13 residues. Per the germline V gene, CDR1 is MNHEY and CDR2 is SMNVEV (reference sequence). Between the trimmed V and J ends, which lost 7 bases and 4 bases, there was a span of 13 bases. CDR3 protein: CASTPNSGYGYTF. CDR3 coding DNA: TGTGCCAGCACCCCAAACTCCGGCTATGGCTACACCTTC.

This clone appeared once. V and J are TRBV5-1 and TRBJ2-7; D gene unclear. V lost 5 bases and J lost 0, with 15 bases in between. The CDR3 totals 15 residues. Germline V gene data show CDR1 as SGHRS and CDR2 as YFSETQ. CDR3 in DNA: TGCGCCAGCAGACCACCGGGTCCCAGCTCCTACGAGCAGTACTTC. Protein sequence: CASRPPGPSSYEQYF.

This clone was picked up one time. The sample has other DNA sequences that encode this CDR3 too. The chain recombines TRBV18 with TRBJ2-7; D perhaps matches TRBD2 (5 bases). Per germline, CDR1 KGHSH and CDR2 LQKENI. The germline V and J ends were trimmed by 3 bases and 0 bases, with 12 bases remaining between them. The CDR3 consists of 15 residues. The CDR3 here is CASSPPQRGSYEQYF. The CDR3 DNA is TGTGCCAGCTCACCCCCCCAACGGGGCTCCTACGAGCAGTACTTC.

This chain uses TRBV7-2 with TRBJ1-3; D remains ambiguous. Germline values: CDR1 SGHTA, CDR2 FQGNSA. Trimming removed 6 bases from V and 1 base from J, with 10 bases in between. The CDR3 consists of 14 residues. The CDR3 is CASSYLLSGNTIYF. CDR3 nucleotides: TGTGCCAGCAGTTACTTACTATCTGGAAACACCATATATTTT.

The gene calls are TRBV10-3 and TRBJ2-7; the D gene is possibly TRBD1 (5 bases). The CDR3 is made up of 12 amino acids. V was shortened by 10 bases and J by 3 bases, with 13 bases between the two germline ends. Germline-derived CDR1 and CDR2 are ENHRY and SYGVKD. In nucleotides, the CDR3 is TGTGCCACAAAAGACGACAGCTACGAGCAGTACTTC. Translating gives CATKDDSYEQYF.

The rearrangement links TRBV5-6 to TRBJ2-4, with D unclear. Germline CDR1 SGHDT, CDR2 YYEEEE. The ends were cut back, 5 bases at V and 0 bases at J, with 12 bases in the middle. The CDR3 extends over 15 amino acids. CDR3 residues: CASSLLTVAKNIQYF. CDR3 bases: TGTGCCAGCAGTCTCTTGACTGTAGCCAAAAACATTCAGTACTTC. The complete variable domain, with remaining parts taken from reference TRBV5-6 and TRBJ2-4, reads DAGVTQSPTHLIKTRGQQVTLRCSPKSGHDTVSWYQQALGQGPQFIFQYYEEEERQRGNFPDRFSGHQFPNYSSELNVNALLLGDSALYLCASSLLTVAKNIQYFGAGTRLSVL.

The gene calls are TRBV2 and TRBJ2-7; the D call may be TRBD1 or TRBD2 (6 bases each). V was pared by 4 bases and J by 3 bases, with 13 bases between. The CDR3 loop spans 14 amino acids. Germline V gene data show CDR1 as SNHLY and CDR2 as FYNNEI. The CDR3 reads CASSGRGNIYEQYF. The CDR3 bases are TGTGCCAGCAGTGGGAGGGGGAATATCTACGAGCAGTACTTC.

The V gene is TRBV15, the J gene TRBJ2-3, with 11 bases that match TRBD2. The CDR3 contains 18 residues. J lost 4 bases, V lost 3 bases, and 12 bases had no gene match. Looked up from germline, CDR1 is LNHNV and CDR2 is YYDKDF (reference sequence). The CDR3 coding sequence is TGTGCCACCAGCAGTAAATTAAAACTAGCGGGAGATTCAGATACGCAGTATTTT. This translates into CATSSKLKLAGDSDTQYF.

This clone was found once. V gene TRBV5-1 combines with J gene TRBJ1-6; no clear D gene. From germline, CDR1 is SGHRS and CDR2 YFSETQ. This CDR3 comprises 13 residues. Trimming pared 4 bases from V and 10 bases from J, leaving 12 bases between. CDR3 sequence reads: CASSPPRGSPLHF. Here the CDR3 DNA reads TGCGCCAGCAGCCCCCCGAGAGGATCACCCCTCCACTTT.

The V gene is TRBV9, the J gene TRBJ2-1, with no clear D. CDR1 is SGDLS and CDR2 is YYNGEE in the germline V gene. The length of the CDR3 is 15 residues. Trimming stripped 0 bases from V and 4 bases from J, with 11 bases between. The CDR3 coding sequence is TGTGCCAGCAGCGTAGAGGCTAGACGTTACAATGAGCAGTTCTTC. It specifies CASSVEARRYNEQFF.

The chain links TRBV11-3 to TRBJ2-2; 9 positions match TRBD2. Germline V gives CDR1 SGHNT, CDR2 YENEEA. Germline trimming cut 4 bases from V and 3 bases from J; bases unmatched to any gene: 15. The CDR3 loop spans 19 amino acids. Here the CDR3 reads CASSYYNRVSGSDTGELFF. CDR3 DNA sequence: TGTGCCAGCAGCTATTATAACCGTGTTAGCGGGAGCGACACCGGGGAGCTGTTTTTT.